This passage covers 23 T cell receptor beta chains from one sample sequenced in a study of OX40 agonist ivuxolimab in advanced cancers. TCRdb's table, derived via immunoSEQ multiplex PCR, lists solely in-frame clones and lacks some. Here the sample spans roughly 20,000 clones, more than 65% being singletons. Here the sequenced sample was CD4+ or CD8+ T cells sorted from blood, taken in a trial of the OX40 agonist ivuxolimab. Receptors originate from an adult with an advanced solid tumor such as melanoma, head and neck, liver or kidney cancer.

The chain couples TRBV29-1 to TRBJ2-2, with TRBD1 matching over 7 bases. J gave up 3 bases and V 2 bases, and 3 bases lay outside the gene matches. The germline V gene has CDR1 SQVTM and CDR2 ANQGSEA. The CDR3 has 14 residues. CDR3 DNA: TGCAGCGTTGAAAGGGGGCTTGACACCGGGGAGCTGTTTTTT. Encoded protein: CSVERGLDTGELFF.

Only one count was recorded for this clone. The chain couples TRBV23-1 to TRBJ2-7, with 7 positions matching TRBD2. TRBV23-1 is an ORF; its function is uncertain. With 1 base clipped from V and 5 bases from J, the junction kept 2 bases outside the gene matches. The CDR3 length is 13 residues. CDR3 nucleotides: TGCGCCAGCAGTCAATTGGGGAGGGACGAGCAGTACTTC. This gives the protein CASSQLGRDEQYF.

The genes are TRBV7-9 and TRBJ1-1; D not resolved. The CDR3 runs to 12 residues. Germline CDR1 SEHNR, CDR2 FQNEAQ (reference sequence). V lost 6 bases, J lost 11 bases, and 16 bases lay in between. CDR3: CASRFGSQAAFF. DNA for the CDR3: TGTGCCAGCAGGTTCGGGTCTCAGGCGGCTTTCTTT.

V gene TRBV9 combines with J gene TRBJ1-3, with D unresolved. This CDR3 has 15 amino acids. Trimming shortened V by 0 bases and J by 0 bases, and 7 bases separated the two germline ends. Germline CDR1 reads SGDLS; CDR2 reads YYNGEE. CDR3 sequence: CASSVGSISGNTIYF. CDR3 coding DNA: TGTGCCAGCAGCGTAGGGTCCATCTCTGGAAACACCATATATTTT.

The J gene is TRBJ2-2, the V gene TRBV15; 14 positions match TRBD2. CDR3 length: 19 residues. In germline, CDR1 is LNHNV, CDR2 YYDKDF (reference sequence). The V and J ends lost 0 bases and 5 bases, in that order; junction bases with no gene match: 8. The CDR3 coding sequence is TGTGCCACCAGCAGAGATAGGGGACTAGCGGGAGCGGGAACCGGGGAGCTGTTTTTT. Protein product: CATSRDRGLAGAGTGELFF.

This clone was seen only once. The rearrangement uses TRBV4-2 and TRBJ2-7, with 10 positions matching TRBD1. Trimming at V came to 0 bases and at J to 2 bases, leaving 7 bases not matched to a gene. The CDR3 runs 17 residues. Germline loops: CDR1 LGHNA, CDR2 YNFKEQ. The CDR3 is CASSQDLGGTGAYEQYF. For the CDR3, the DNA is TGTGCCAGCAGCCAAGATCTGGGTGGGACAGGGGCCTACGAGCAGTACTTC.

The gene calls are TRBV7-6 and TRBJ2-7; a weak D match, TRBD2 (7 bases). V lost 2 bases to trimming and J lost 2 bases, with 13 bases between them. This CDR3 spans 15 amino acids. Germline CDR1 and CDR2: SGHVS and FNYEAQ. CDR3 DNA: TGTGCCAGCAGCTTAAGGGGGGGAGAGACCTACGAGCAGTACTTC. As protein: CASSLRGGETYEQYF.

This sequence joins TRBV29-1 and TRBJ2-5; 7 bases are a match to TRBD2. This CDR3 has 16 amino acids. The V and J ends lost 3 bases and 5 bases, in that order; junction bases with no gene match: 15. The germline gives CDR1 SQVTM, CDR2 ANQGSEA. CDR3 amino acids: CSVDRVAGALVETQYF. CDR3 sequence (DNA): TGCAGCGTTGACAGGGTGGCGGGAGCTCTAGTGGAGACCCAGTACTTC.

V and J are TRBV11-1 and TRBJ2-5, with D possibly being TRBD1 or TRBD2 (5 bases each). The CDR3 runs 18 residues. Trimming removed 2 bases from V and 4 bases from J, with 23 bases in between. Looked up from germline, CDR1 is SGHAT and CDR2 is FQDESV (reference sequence). CDR3 sequence: CASSLRGVDPKGRETQYF. DNA of the CDR3: TGTGCCAGCAGCTTAAGGGGAGTGGATCCTAAGGGGAGAGAGACCCAGTACTTC. Combining the CDR3 with reference TRBV11-1 and TRBJ2-5 gives the whole variable domain EAEVAQSPRYKITEKSQAVAFWCDPISGHATLYWYRQILGQGPELLVQFQDESVVDDSQLPKDRFSAERLKGVDSTLKIQPAELGDSAMYLCASSLRGVDPKGRETQYFGPGTRLLVL.

This clone turned up a few times. This chain uses TRBV21-1 with TRBJ2-7. TRBV21-1 is assigned pseudogene status. The CDR3 totals 14 residues. CDR3 amino acids: CASSKEGTNRRQYF. Here the CDR3 DNA reads TGTGCCAGCAGCAAAGAGGGGACCAACAGGAGACAGTACTTC.

The chain couples TRBV28 to TRBJ2-7, with D unclear. This CDR3 comprises 15 residues. V lost 5 bases to trimming and J lost 6 bases, with 20 bases between them. Germline loops: CDR1 MDHEN, CDR2 SYDVKM. The DNA for the CDR3 is TGTGCCAGCAGTCTCGGGCTAGGGTTATTGGGCGAGCAGTACTTC. This gives the protein CASSLGLGLLGEQYF.

The chain employs TRBV29-1 and TRBJ1-1; D is ambiguous. The CDR3 is 11 amino acids. V lost 5 bases and J lost 6, with 10 bases in between. The germline V gene has CDR1 SQVTM and CDR2 ANQGSEA. DNA of the CDR3: TGCAGCGTTTTTTTAAGTCCTGAAGCTTTCTTT. Translated: CSVFLSPEAFF.

This chain uses TRBV7-3 with TRBJ2-2; D remains ambiguous. Germline V gives CDR1 SGHTA, CDR2 FQGTGA. V was cut by 4 bases and J by 6 bases, with 6 bases left in between. The CDR3 has 12 amino acids. The CDR3 is CASSSLSGELFF. The CDR3 coding sequence is TGTGCCAGCAGCTCACTGTCCGGGGAGCTGTTTTTT.

This chain links TRBV7-6 with TRBJ2-5; 9 nucleotides match TRBD2. The CDR3 is 14 residues long. The J segment lost 4 bases and the V segment lost 2 bases, leaving 2 bases of the junction unmatched. The germline gives CDR1 SGHVS, CDR2 FNYEAQ. CDR3 sequence (DNA): TGTGCCAGCAGCTTATATAGCGGGAGAGAGACCCAGTACTTC. Protein: CASSLYSGRETQYF.

The genes are TRBV4-1 and TRBJ2-7; 9 bases are shared with TRBD1. Per the germline V gene, CDR1 is MGHRA and CDR2 is YSYEKL. Trimming at V came to 3 bases and at J to 5 bases, leaving 8 bases not matched to a gene. The length of the CDR3 is 15 residues. In nucleotides, the CDR3 is TGCGCCAGCAGCCAGACCCCCGGGACAGGGAACGAGCAGTACTTC. Translation: CASSQTPGTGNEQYF.

The genes are TRBV28 and TRBJ2-5, with D possibly matching TRBD2 (5 bases). V was shortened by 6 bases and J by 1 base, with 15 bases between the two germline ends. Germline CDR1 reads MDHEN; CDR2 reads SYDVKM. This CDR3 has 15 residues. Written as DNA, the CDR3 is TGTGCCAGCAGGCCGGGATCCGGGCTCCAAGAGACCCAGTACTTC. Its translation is CASRPGSGLQETQYF.

This chain joins TRBV5-1 and TRBJ2-5, with TRBD1 as a possible D gene (6 bases). Germline CDR1 SGHRS, CDR2 YFSETQ. CDR3 length: 14 residues. Trimming left V 0 bases short and J 3 bases short, with 9 bases between. For the CDR3, the DNA is TGCGCCAGCAGCTTGGGAGGGGGAAAAGAGACCCAGTACTTC. Its translation is CASSLGGGKETQYF.

The chain employs TRBV5-1 and TRBJ2-2, with D tentatively TRBD2 (5 bases). This CDR3 is 15 amino acids long. The V gene lost 6 bases and the J gene lost 7 bases, with 19 bases spanning the gap. Germline lookup yields CDR1 SGHRS and CDR2 YFSETQ. The CDR3 DNA sequence: TGCGCCAGCACTCTGGGAGTCACAAGAAACGGGGAGCTGTTTTTT. As protein: CASTLGVTRNGELFF.

This rearrangement joins TRBV4-2 to TRBJ2-3; D is tentatively TRBD1 or TRBD2 (5 bases each). Germline CDR1 and CDR2: LGHNA and YNFKEQ. The V and J ends lost 4 bases and 1 base respectively, with 9 bases between them. CDR3 length equals 14 residues. The CDR3: CASSPLGGTDTQYF. In nucleotides, the CDR3 is TGTGCCAGCAGCCCACTGGGGGGCACAGATACGCAGTATTTT.

The J gene is TRBJ1-6, the V gene TRBV28, with a possible D match to TRBD1 (6 bases). Germline CDR1 and CDR2: MDHEN and SYDVKM. The V end was cut by 5 bases, the J end by 9 bases, with 20 bases between. The CDR3 extends over 16 amino acids. CDR3 loop: CASSQWGLVVTSPLHF. CDR3 coding DNA: TGTGCCAGCAGTCAATGGGGGCTGGTGGTTACTTCACCCCTCCACTTT.

V usage is TRBV18 and J usage is TRBJ1-5; possible D gene TRBD1, 5 bases. The V gene lost 4 bases and the J gene lost 7 bases, with 23 bases spanning the gap. From germline, CDR1 is KGHSH and CDR2 LQKENI. The CDR3 is 17 amino acids. CDR3 loop: CASSHIPGPVRNQPQHF. The DNA for the CDR3 is TGTGCCAGCTCACATATACCGGGACCGGTGAGAAACCAGCCCCAGCATTTT.

The CDR3 loop reads CASSVTQNTEAFF. The CDR3, as DNA: TGTGCCAGCAGCGTAACCCAGAACACTGAAGCTTTCTTT. This chain connects TRBV9 to TRBJ1-1; no reliable D call. V lost 1 base to trimming and J lost 1 base, with 5 bases between them. This CDR3 is built from 13 residues. CDR1 SGDLS and CDR2 YYNGEE come from the germline V gene.

V is TRBV4-1 and J is TRBJ1-1; 7 nucleotides agree with TRBD1. This CDR3 region has 15 residues. Losses at the gene ends were 1 base for V and 5 bases for J; bases not matched to a gene: 7. Germline V gene sequence: CDR1 MGHRA, CDR2 YSYEKL. The CDR3 coding sequence is TGCGCCAGCAGCCAAGGCCCAGGGGGGGCTACTGAAGCTTTCTTT. Its protein is CASSQGPGGATEAFF.